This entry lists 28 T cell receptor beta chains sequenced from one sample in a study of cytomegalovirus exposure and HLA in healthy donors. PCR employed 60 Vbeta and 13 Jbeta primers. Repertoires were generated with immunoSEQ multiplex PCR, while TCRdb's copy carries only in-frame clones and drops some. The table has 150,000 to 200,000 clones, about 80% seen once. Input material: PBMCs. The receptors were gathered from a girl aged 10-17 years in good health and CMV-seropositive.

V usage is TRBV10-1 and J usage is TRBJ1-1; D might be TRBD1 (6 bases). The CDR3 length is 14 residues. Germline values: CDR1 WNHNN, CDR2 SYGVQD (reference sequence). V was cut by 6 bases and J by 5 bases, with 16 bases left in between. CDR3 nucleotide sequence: TGCGCCAGCAGCCAGGGGAGAGTAGAGACTGAAGCTTTCTTT. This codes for CASSQGRVETEAFF.

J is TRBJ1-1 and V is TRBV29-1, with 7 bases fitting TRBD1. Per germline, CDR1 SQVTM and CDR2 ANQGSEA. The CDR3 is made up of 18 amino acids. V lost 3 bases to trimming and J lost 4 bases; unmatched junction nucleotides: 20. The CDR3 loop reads CSVEAGNFPSDRPTEAFF. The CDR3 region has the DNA TGCAGCGTTGAGGCCGGAAATTTCCCTTCGGACAGGCCCACTGAAGCTTTCTTT.

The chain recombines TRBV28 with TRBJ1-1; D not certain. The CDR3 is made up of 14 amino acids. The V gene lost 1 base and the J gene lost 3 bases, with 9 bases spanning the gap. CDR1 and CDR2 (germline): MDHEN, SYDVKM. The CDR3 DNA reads TGTGCCAGCAGTTTATTTGAGGGTTACACTGAAGCTTTCTTT. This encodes CASSLFEGYTEAFF.

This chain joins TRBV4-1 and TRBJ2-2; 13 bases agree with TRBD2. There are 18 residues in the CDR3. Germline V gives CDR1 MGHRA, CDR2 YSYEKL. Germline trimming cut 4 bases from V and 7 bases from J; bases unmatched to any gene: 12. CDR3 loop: CASSPWTSGSKFHGELFF. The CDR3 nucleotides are TGCGCCAGCAGCCCATGGACTAGCGGGAGTAAGTTCCACGGGGAGCTGTTTTTT.

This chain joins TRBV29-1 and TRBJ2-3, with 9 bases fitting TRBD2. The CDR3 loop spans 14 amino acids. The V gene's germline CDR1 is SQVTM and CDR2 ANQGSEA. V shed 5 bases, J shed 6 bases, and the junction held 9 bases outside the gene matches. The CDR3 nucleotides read TGCAGCGTTAACCTAGCGGGGCGAGCGGATACGCAGTATTTT. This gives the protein CSVNLAGRADTQYF.

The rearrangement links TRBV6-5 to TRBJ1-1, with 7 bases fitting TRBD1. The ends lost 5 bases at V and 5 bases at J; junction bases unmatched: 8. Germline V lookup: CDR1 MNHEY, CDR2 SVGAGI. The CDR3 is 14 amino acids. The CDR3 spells CASSPYRGSTEAFF. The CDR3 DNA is TGTGCCAGCAGTCCATACAGGGGTTCTACTGAAGCTTTCTTT.

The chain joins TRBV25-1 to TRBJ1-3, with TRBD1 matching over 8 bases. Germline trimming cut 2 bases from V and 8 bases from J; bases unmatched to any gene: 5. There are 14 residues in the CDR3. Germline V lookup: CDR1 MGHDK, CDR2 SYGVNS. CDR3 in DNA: TGTGCCAGCAGTGAAAAAGACAGGGGTTACACCATATATTTT. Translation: CASSEKDRGYTIYF.

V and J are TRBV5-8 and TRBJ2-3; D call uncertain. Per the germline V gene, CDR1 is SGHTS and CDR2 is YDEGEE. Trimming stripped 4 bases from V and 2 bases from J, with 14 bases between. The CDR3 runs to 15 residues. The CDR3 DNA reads TGTGCCAGCAGCCTCACAGCTCAACCCACAGATACGCAGTATTTT. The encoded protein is CASSLTAQPTDTQYF.

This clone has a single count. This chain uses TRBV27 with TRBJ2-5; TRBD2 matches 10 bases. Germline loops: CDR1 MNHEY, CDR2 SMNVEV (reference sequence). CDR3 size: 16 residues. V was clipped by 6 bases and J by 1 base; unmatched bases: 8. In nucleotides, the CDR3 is TGTGCCAGCAGCCCTGCTAGCGGGGGCTTCCAAGAGACCCAGTACTTC. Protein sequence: CASSPASGGFQETQYF.

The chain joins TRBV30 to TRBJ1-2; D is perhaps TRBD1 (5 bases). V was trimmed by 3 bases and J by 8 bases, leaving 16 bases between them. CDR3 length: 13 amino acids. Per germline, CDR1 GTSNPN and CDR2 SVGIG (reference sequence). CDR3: CAWSADSKGGYTF. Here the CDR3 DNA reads TGTGCCTGGAGCGCCGACAGCAAAGGGGGCTACACCTTC.

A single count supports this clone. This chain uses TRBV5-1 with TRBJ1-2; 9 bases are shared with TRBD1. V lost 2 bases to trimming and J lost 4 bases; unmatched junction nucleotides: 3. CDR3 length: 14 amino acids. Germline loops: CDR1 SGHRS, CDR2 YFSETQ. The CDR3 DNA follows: TGCGCCAGCAGCTTAGAGGACAGGGGCTATGGCTACACCTTC. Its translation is CASSLEDRGYGYTF.

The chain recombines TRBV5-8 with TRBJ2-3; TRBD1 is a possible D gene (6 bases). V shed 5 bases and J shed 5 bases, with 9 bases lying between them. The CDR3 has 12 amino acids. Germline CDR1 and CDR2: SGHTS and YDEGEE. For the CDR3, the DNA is TGTGCCAGCAGTCCACAGGGAGATACGCAGTATTTT. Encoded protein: CASSPQGDTQYF.

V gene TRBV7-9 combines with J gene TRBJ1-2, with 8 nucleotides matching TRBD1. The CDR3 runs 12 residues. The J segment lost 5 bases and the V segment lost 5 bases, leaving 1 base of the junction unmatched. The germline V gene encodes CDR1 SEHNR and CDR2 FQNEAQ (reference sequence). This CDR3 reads CASSRTGYGYTF. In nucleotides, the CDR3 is TGTGCCAGCAGCCGGACAGGGTATGGCTACACCTTC.

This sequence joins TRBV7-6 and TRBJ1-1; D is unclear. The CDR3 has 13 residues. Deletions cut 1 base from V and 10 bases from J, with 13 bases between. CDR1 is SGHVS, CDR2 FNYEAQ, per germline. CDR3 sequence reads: CASSLGPTGGAFF. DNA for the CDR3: TGTGCCAGCAGCTTAGGACCGACCGGCGGAGCTTTCTTT.

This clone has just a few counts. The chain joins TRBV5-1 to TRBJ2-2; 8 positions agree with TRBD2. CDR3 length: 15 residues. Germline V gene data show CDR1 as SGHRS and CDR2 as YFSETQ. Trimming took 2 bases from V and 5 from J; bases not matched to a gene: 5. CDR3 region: CASSFAGGRTGELFF. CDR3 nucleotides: TGCGCCAGCAGCTTTGCGGGAGGTCGAACCGGGGAGCTGTTTTTT.

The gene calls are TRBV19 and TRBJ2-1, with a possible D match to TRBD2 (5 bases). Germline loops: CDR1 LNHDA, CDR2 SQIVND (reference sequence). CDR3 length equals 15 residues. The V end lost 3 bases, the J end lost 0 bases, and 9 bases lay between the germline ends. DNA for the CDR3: TGTGCCAGTAGTATTCCTAGCATCTCCTACAATGAGCAGTTCTTC. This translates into CASSIPSISYNEQFF.

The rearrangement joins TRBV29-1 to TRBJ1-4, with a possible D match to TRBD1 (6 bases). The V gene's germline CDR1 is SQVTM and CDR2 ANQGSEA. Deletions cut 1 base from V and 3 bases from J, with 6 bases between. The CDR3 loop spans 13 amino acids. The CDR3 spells CSVEGTANEKLFF. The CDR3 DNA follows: TGCAGCGTTGAAGGGACAGCTAATGAAAAACTGTTTTTT.

CDR3 nucleotides: TGTGCCAGCAGCTTTCGCGACAGAGGCAATCAGCCCCAGCATTTT. Translated: CASSFRDRGNQPQHF. The J gene is TRBJ1-5, the V gene TRBV7-2, with D perhaps TRBD1 (5 bases). From germline, CDR1 is SGHTA and CDR2 FQGNSA. The CDR3 runs 15 residues. V was clipped by 3 bases and J by 2 bases, with 11 bases between them.

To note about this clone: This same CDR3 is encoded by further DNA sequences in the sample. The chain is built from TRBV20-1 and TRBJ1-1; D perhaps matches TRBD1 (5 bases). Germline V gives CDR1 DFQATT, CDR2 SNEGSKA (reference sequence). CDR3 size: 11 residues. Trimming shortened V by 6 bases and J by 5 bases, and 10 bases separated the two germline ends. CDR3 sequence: CSANTGTEAFF. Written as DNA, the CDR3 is TGCAGTGCGAATACAGGTACTGAAGCTTTCTTT.

The CDR3 is CASSLEASEGNTEAFF. The CDR3 DNA reads as TGCGCCAGCAGCTTGGAAGCCTCGGAGGGGAACACTGAAGCTTTCTTT. The V call is TRBV5-1, the J call TRBJ1-1; D call uncertain. This CDR3 has 16 amino acids. Trimming took 0 bases from V and 1 from J, leaving 13 bases between them. Germline V CDR1 and CDR2: SGHRS, YFSETQ.

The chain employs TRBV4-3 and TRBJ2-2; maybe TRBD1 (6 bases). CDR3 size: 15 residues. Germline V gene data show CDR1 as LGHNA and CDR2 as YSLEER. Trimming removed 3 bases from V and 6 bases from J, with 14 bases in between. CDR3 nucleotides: TGCGCCAGCAGCCAGTACTTACAGGGACCCGGGGAGCTGTTTTTT. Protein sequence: CASSQYLQGPGELFF.

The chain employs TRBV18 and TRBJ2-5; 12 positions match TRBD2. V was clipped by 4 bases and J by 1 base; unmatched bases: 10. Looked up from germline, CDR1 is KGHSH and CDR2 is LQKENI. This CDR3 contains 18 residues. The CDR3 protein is CASSLRLAGENVQETQYF. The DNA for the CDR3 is TGTGCCAGCTCACTTCGACTAGCGGGGGAGAACGTCCAAGAGACCCAGTACTTC.

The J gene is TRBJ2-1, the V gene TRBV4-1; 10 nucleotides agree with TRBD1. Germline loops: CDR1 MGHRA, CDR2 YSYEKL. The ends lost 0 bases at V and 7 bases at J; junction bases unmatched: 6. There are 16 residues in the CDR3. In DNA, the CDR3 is TGCGCCAGCAGCCAAGACGGACAGGGGGTAATAAATGAGCAGTTCTTC. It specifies CASSQDGQGVINEQFF.

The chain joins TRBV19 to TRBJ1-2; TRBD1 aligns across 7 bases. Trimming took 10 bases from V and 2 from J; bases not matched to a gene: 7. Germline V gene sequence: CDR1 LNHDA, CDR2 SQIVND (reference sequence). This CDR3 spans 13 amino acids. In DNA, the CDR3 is TGTGCCACCCACGGGACAGTAAACTATGGCTACACCTTC. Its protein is CATHGTVNYGYTF.

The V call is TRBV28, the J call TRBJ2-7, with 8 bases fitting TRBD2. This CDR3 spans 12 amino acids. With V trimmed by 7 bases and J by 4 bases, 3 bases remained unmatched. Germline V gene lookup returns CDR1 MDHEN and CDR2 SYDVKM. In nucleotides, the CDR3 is TGTGCCAGCAACGGGGGGGTGTACGAGCAGTACTTC. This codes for CASNGGVYEQYF.

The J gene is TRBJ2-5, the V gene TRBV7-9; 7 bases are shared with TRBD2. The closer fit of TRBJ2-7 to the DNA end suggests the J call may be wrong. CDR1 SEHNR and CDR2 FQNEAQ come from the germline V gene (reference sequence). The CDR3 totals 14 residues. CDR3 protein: CASSLEAGSHEQYF. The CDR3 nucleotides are TGTGCCAGCAGCTTAGAAGCGGGGTCCCACGAGCAGTACTTC.

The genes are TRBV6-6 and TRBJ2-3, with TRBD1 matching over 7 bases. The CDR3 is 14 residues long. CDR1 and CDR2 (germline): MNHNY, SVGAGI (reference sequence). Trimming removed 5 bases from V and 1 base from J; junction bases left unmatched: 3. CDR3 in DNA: TGTGCCAGCAGTGGACAGGTGGGCACAGATACGCAGTATTTT. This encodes CASSGQVGTDTQYF.

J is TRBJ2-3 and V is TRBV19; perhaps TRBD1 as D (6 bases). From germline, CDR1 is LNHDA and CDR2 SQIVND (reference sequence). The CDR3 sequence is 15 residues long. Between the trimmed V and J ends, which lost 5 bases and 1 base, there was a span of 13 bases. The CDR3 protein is CASSSRRTGTDTQYF. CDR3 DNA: TGTGCCAGTAGTTCCCGGAGGACAGGCACAGATACGCAGTATTTT.